Given below is one TCR beta chain in context. These data originate in a study of blood T cell repertoires in COVID-19. For the study at large: Material from acute and convalescent COVID-19 was sourced from the United States, Italy and Spain. PBMCs, B-cell-depleted T cells, or T cells were the source of the cDNA or gDNA that made up the material.

Original processing methods: The authors estimated nucleated cell counts from reference gene primer amplification. Method: immunoSEQ multiplex PCR; TCRdb's copy keeps in-frame clones and lacks some. V, J and clone size are those of that table, while D and trimming were read from the DNA. The sample carries 190,000 or so clones, approximately 82% recorded once. CDR1 SEHNR and CDR2 FQNEAQ come from the germline V gene (reference sequence). V was pared by 3 bases and J by 2 bases, with 13 bases between. This CDR3 is built from 15 residues. This sequence joins TRBV7-9 and TRBJ2-5; maybe TRBD2 (5 bases). Material: peripheral blood. The receptor comes from a human donor with acute or convalescent COVID-19. The donor label of this sample is uncertain. The CDR3 DNA follows: TGTGCCAGCAGCTTTCCGAGGACTTCGCAAGAGACCCAGTACTTC. Encoded protein: CASSFPRTSQETQYF.